These 12 T cell receptor beta chains were sequenced from one sample in a study of identifying expanded T cells in peripheral blood. Produced via immunoSEQ multiplex PCR; TCRdb's table is partial and in-frame only. This sample has over 100,000 clones, with about 88% found just once. Material: blood. The source is a person between 18 and 69 years old in good health.

The chain uses TRBV7-2 and TRBJ2-2; TRBD2 matches 14 bases. Germline-derived CDR1 and CDR2 are SGHTA and FQGNSA. CDR3 length: 15 residues. V was pared by 5 bases and J by 7 bases, with 3 bases of the junction left unmatched. The CDR3 DNA is TGTGCCAGCAGCCCCGGACTAGCGGGGGGCGGGGAGCTGTTTTTT. Its translation is CASSPGLAGGGELFF.

DNA of the CDR3: TGTGCCAGCAGCTTGGGCAGGGGGAACTATGGCTACACCTTC. This gives the protein CASSLGRGNYGYTF. This chain uses TRBV7-2 with TRBJ1-2, with 7 bases that match TRBD1. This CDR3 contains 14 residues. Germline CDR1 is SGHTA and CDR2 is FQGNSA. The V and J ends lost 3 bases and 2 bases, in that order; junction bases with no gene match: 3.

This chain uses TRBV13 with TRBJ2-3; 7 bases match TRBD2. Germline V gene sequence: CDR1 PRHDT, CDR2 FYEKMQ (reference sequence). V lost 5 bases, J lost 2 bases, and 19 bases stayed unmatched. The CDR3 sequence is 19 residues long. Here the CDR3 DNA reads TGTGCCAGCAGCCTCAGGCTTCGGGCGGGAGTGGGGGTCACAGATACGCAGTATTTT. Its protein is CASSLRLRAGVGVTDTQYF.

This clone was counted a single time. This chain connects TRBV7-2 to TRBJ2-2; the D is unclear. Germline V CDR1 and CDR2: SGHTA, FQGNSA. Trimming stripped 3 bases from V and 4 bases from J, with 9 bases between. There are 14 residues in the CDR3. CDR3 sequence reads: CASSFQAVTGELFF. Written as DNA, the CDR3 is TGTGCCAGCAGCTTCCAAGCAGTCACCGGGGAGCTGTTTTTT.

This chain joins TRBV10-3 and TRBJ2-5; D tentatively fits TRBD1 or TRBD2 (5 bases each). Trimming left V 2 bases short and J 5 bases short, with 15 bases between. The CDR3 consists of 15 residues. Germline CDR1 is ENHRY and CDR2 is SYGVKD. The CDR3 DNA follows: TGTGCCATCAGTGAGGGGCAGGGTACGGGGGAGACCCAGTACTTC. Protein sequence: CAISEGQGTGETQYF.

This clone appeared a single time. The chain combines TRBV19 with TRBJ1-1; 8 positions agree with TRBD1. CDR3 size: 13 residues. Germline assignment: CDR1 LNHDA and CDR2 SQIVND (reference sequence). The junction had 3 bases not matched to a gene; V was cut back by 6 bases and J by 3 bases. The CDR3 reads CASSEDRDTEAFF. CDR3 DNA: TGTGCCAGTAGCGAGGACAGGGACACTGAAGCTTTCTTT. Looking up the rest from reference TRBV19 and TRBJ1-1 gives the full variable domain: DGGITQSPKYLFRKEGQNVTLSCEQNLNHDAMYWYRQDPGQGLRLIYYSQIVNDFQKGDIAEGYSVSREKKESFPLTVTSAQKNPTAFYLCASSEDRDTEAFFGQGTRLTVV.

A single count supports this clone. The CDR3 loop reads CASMRVQGTEAFF. The CDR3, as DNA: TGTGCCAGCATGAGGGTCCAAGGGACTGAAGCTTTCTTT. The chain uses TRBV2 and TRBJ1-1; D is unclear. V was cut by 7 bases and J by 5 bases, with 14 bases left in between. The CDR3 has 13 amino acids. Germline CDR1 SNHLY, CDR2 FYNNEI.

The V gene is TRBV29-1, the J gene TRBJ1-4, with D maybe TRBD1 (6 bases). V shed 5 bases and J shed 0 bases, with 10 bases lying between them. The CDR3 length is 14 residues. Looked up from germline, CDR1 is SQVTM and CDR2 is ANQGSEA. This chain's CDR3 is CSVKQGTTNEKLFF. DNA for the CDR3: TGCAGCGTTAAGCAGGGGACAACTAATGAAAAACTGTTTTTT. Full variable domain (remainder filled in from reference TRBV29-1 and TRBJ1-4): SAVISQKPSRDICQRGTSLTIQCQVDSQVTMMFWYRQQPGQSLTLIATANQGSEATYESGFVIDKFPISRPNLTFSTLTVSNMSPEDSSIYLCSVKQGTTNEKLFFGSGTQLSVL.

The chain joins TRBV11-2 to TRBJ2-1; TRBD2 matches at 12 bases. V was pared by 4 bases and J by 3 bases, with 4 bases of the junction left unmatched. Germline assignment: CDR1 SGHAT and CDR2 FQNNGV. CDR3 size: 16 residues. The CDR3 region has the DNA TGTGCCAGCAGCTCCCGGACTAGCGGGAACTACAATGAGCAGTTCTTC. Protein: CASSSRTSGNYNEQFF.

This rearrangement joins TRBV9 to TRBJ2-1; 7 bases match TRBD2. Germline values: CDR1 SGDLS, CDR2 YYNGEE. With V trimmed by 3 bases and J by 0 bases, 3 bases remained unmatched. This CDR3 has 15 residues. The CDR3 sequence is CASSAGGSSYNEQFF. The CDR3 nucleotides read TGTGCCAGCAGCGCCGGGGGGAGCTCCTACAATGAGCAGTTCTTC.

The chain uses TRBV4-3 and TRBJ1-1, with D tentatively TRBD1 (5 bases). From germline, CDR1 is LGHNA and CDR2 YSLEER. CDR3 length: 18 amino acids. Trimming cost V 0 bases and J 4 bases, with 21 bases left between them. CDR3: CASSQDGPGRSTITEAFF. CDR3 in DNA: TGCGCCAGCAGCCAAGATGGTCCGGGACGGTCGACAATCACTGAAGCTTTCTTT.

CDR3 protein: CASSPPVGQGTYNEQFF. CDR3 nucleotides: TGTGCCAGCTCACCACCGGTAGGACAGGGGACTTACAATGAGCAGTTCTTC. V usage is TRBV18 and J usage is TRBJ2-1; 9 bases line up with TRBD1. Germline-derived CDR1 and CDR2 are KGHSH and LQKENI. J gave up 4 bases and V 0 bases, and 7 bases lay outside the gene matches. The CDR3 consists of 17 residues.